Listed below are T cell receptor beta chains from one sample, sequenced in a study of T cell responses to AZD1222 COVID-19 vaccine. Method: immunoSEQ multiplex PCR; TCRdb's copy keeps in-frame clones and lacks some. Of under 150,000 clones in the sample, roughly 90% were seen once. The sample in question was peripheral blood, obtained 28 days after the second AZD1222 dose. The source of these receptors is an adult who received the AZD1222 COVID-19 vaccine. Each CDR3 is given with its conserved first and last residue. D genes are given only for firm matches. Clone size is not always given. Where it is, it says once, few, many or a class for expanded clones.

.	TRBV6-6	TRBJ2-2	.	TGTGCCAGCGGTCCCTTTAGGGGGGGAATCGGGAACACCGGGGAGCTGTTTTTT	CASGPFRGGIGNTGELFF
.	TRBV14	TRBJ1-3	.	TGTGCCAGCAGCCAAGGGGGCACCCCGTACTCTGGAAACACCATATATTTT	CASSQGGTPYSGNTIYF
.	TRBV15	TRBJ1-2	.	TGTGCCACCAGCAGAGACCGTGGGATCGGCTATGGCTACACCTTC	CATSRDRGIGYGYTF
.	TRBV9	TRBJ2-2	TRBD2	TGTGCCAGCAGCTTGAGGACTAGCGACAACACCGGGGAGCTGTTTTTT	CASSLRTSDNTGELFF
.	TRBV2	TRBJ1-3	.	TGTGCCAGCAGTGGGGGACGGCTCTCTGGAAACACCATATATTTT	CASSGGRLSGNTIYF
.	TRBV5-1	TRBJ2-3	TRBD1	TGCGCCAGCAGCTCGCAGGACAGGGCCTCGCAGTATTTT	CASSSQDRASQYF
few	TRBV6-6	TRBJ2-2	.	TGTGCCAGCAGCCTCGTCACCGGGGAGCTGTTTTTT	CASSLVTGELFF
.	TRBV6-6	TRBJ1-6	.	TGTGCCAGCAGTTACTCGGACAGCACTTCACCCCTCCACTTT	CASSYSDSTSPLHF
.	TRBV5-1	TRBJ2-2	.	TGCGCCAGCAGCTTGCTAGCGACGGGCGGGGAGCTGTTTTTT	CASSLLATGGELFF
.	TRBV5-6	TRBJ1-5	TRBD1	TGTGCCAGCACTTTCACAGGGGGCGAGGATAGCAATCAGCCCCAGCATTTT	CASTFTGGEDSNQPQHF
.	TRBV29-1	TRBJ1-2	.	TGCAGCGTTGAAACGGGAACTGGGGCCTATGGCTACACCTTC	CSVETGTGAYGYTF
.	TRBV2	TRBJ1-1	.	TGTGCCAGCATCCAGGCGATCTCCACTGAAGCTTTCTTT	CASIQAISTEAFF
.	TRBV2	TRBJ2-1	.	TGTGCCAGCAGTTCCAGGGGCAGCTCCTACAATGAGCAGTTCTTC	CASSSRGSSYNEQFF
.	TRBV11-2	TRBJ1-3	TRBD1	TGTGCCAGCAGCTTAGATCCCGACAGGGACTCTGGAAACACCATATATTTT	CASSLDPDRDSGNTIYF
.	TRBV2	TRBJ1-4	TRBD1	TGTGCCAGCAGTGACCAGGGGGGCGAGGAAAAACTGTTTTTT	CASSDQGGEEKLFF
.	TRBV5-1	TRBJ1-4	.	TGCGCCAGCAGATTGGACAGCATAAATGAAAAACTGTTTTTT	CASRLDSINEKLFF
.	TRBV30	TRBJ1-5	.	TGTGCCTGGAGTGTACGGCTGAATCAGCCCCAGCATTTT	CAWSVRLNQPQHF
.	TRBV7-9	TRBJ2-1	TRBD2	TGTGCCAGCAGCTTAGCCTTAGCGGGAGCATACAATGAGCAGTTCTTC	CASSLALAGAYNEQFF
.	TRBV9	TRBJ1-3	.	TGTGCCAGCAGCGTACGAGGGTCTGGAAACACCATATATTTT	CASSVRGSGNTIYF
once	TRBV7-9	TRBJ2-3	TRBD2	TGTGCCAGCAGCTTCCCGACCGTGAGAAGAGCGGGAGTGAGGGATACGCAGTATTTT	CASSFPTVRRAGVRDTQYF
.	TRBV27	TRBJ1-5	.	TGTGCCAGCAGCACGAAGGGAGGCAATCAGCCCCAGCATTTT	CASSTKGGNQPQHF
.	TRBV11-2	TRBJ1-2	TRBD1	TGTGCCAGCAGCCCCGACAGGGATTATGGCTACACCTTC	CASSPDRDYGYTF
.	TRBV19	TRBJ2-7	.	TGTGCCAGTAGTATTCATAGCGGTACCTACGAGCAGTACTTC	CASSIHSGTYEQYF
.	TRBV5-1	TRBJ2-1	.	TGCGCCAGCAGCCTTCGAGGGGACTACAATGAGCAGTTCTTC	CASSLRGDYNEQFF
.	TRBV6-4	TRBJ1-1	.	TGTGCCAGCAGTGACGGGGTAGGGACTGAAGCTTTCTTT	CASSDGVGTEAFF
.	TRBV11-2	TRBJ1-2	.	TGTGCCAGCAGCTCTGACTATGGCTACACCTTC	CASSSDYGYTF
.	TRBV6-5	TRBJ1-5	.	TGTGCCAGCAGTTACGGGCAGGGTAGGCAGCCCCAGCATTTT	CASSYGQGRQPQHF
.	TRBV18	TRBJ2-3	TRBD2	TGTGCCAGCTCATCACTAGCGGACCACACAGATACGCAGTATTTT	CASSSLADHTDTQYF
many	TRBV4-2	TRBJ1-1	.	TGTGCCAGCAGCCAACCGACAGGACGCTCATTGAACACTGAAGCTTTCTTT	CASSQPTGRSLNTEAFF
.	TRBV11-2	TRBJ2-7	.	TGTGCCAGCAGCTTAGTCGGGACAACAGCCTACGAGCAGTACTTC	CASSLVGTTAYEQYF
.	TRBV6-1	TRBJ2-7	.	TGTGCCAGCAGTGAGACTACCCAGTACGAGCAGTACTTC	CASSETTQYEQYF
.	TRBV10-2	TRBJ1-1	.	TGCGCCAGCGGGACGGTCGGGCAGAACACTGAAGCTTTCTTT	CASGTVGQNTEAFF
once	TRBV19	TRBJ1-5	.	TGTGCCAGTAGTATCAAGGCTAGCAATCAGCCCCAGCATTTT	CASSIKASNQPQHF
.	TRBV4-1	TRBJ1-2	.	TGCGCCAGCAGCCAAATCGGGACATTGAACGGCTACACCTTC	CASSQIGTLNGYTF
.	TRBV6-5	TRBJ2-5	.	TGTGCCAGCACCCCCTCGAGGGGGGGCAGAGAGACCCAGTACTTC	CASTPSRGGRETQYF
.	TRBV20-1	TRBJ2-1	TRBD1	TGCAGTGCTAGAGTGGCAGGGGGAGAGTTCTTC	CSARVAGGEFF
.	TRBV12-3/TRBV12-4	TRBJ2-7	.	TGTGCCAGCAGCAATGACAGATCCTACGAGCAGTACTTC	CASSNDRSYEQYF
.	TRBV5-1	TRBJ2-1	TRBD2	TGCGCCAGCAGCCTAGCGGGAGGGGCCCTCGAGCAGTTCTTC	CASSLAGGALEQFF
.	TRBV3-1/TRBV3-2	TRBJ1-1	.	TGTGCCAGCAGCCAAGCCCTTTATCTAAACACTGAAGCTTTCTTT	CASSQALYLNTEAFF
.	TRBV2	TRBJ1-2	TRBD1	TGTGCCAGCAGACCCGGGACAGGGGGTGGCTATGGCTACACCTTC	CASRPGTGGGYGYTF
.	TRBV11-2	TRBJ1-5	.	TGTGCCAGCAGCCAGGGTCTGGGTCAGCCCCAGCATTTT	CASSQGLGQPQHF
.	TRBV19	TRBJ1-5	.	TGTGCCAGTAGTATTTCCGCCAGTCGCAATCAGCCCCAGCATTTT	CASSISASRNQPQHF
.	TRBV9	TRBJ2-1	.	TGTGCCAGCAGCGTAGAGGTAGCGGACCTCTACAATGAGCAGTTCTTC	CASSVEVADLYNEQFF
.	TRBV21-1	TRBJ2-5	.	TGTGCCAGCAGCAAAGTGAAGGGAGGCGATGAAAAGACCCAGTACTTC	CASSKVKGGDEKTQYF
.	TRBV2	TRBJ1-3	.	TGTGCCAGCAGACCCGGACCCGGTGGAAACACCATATATTTT	CASRPGPGGNTIYF
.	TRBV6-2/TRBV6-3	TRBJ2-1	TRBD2	TGTGCCAGCAGTTATCCCGGGAGGGTAAGCGATGAGCAGTTCTTC	CASSYPGRVSDEQFF
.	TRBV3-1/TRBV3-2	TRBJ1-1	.	TGTGCCAGCAGCCGCATTAGCGGTGAAGCTTTCTTT	CASSRISGEAFF
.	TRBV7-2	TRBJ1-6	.	TGTGCCAGCAGCTTAGGGAGGGCCAATAATTCACCCCTCCACTTT	CASSLGRANNSPLHF
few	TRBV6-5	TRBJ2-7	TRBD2	TGTGCCAGCAGTACACTAGCGGGAGAAGGTTACGAGCAGTACTTC	CASSTLAGEGYEQYF
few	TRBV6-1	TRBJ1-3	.	TGTGCCAGCAGTGAAGGATGGGGGCAAGATGGAAACACCATATATTTT	CASSEGWGQDGNTIYF
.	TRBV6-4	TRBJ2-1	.	TGTGCCAGCAGTGACTCTGGTTGGGAGCAGTTCTTC	CASSDSGWEQFF
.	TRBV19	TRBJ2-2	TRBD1	TGTGCCAGTAGTATGGCCGGACAGGGAAGGAGCGGGGAGCTGTTTTTT	CASSMAGQGRSGELFF
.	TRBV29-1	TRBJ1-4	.	TGCAGCGCCAGGGTATCTAATGAAAAACTGTTTTTT	CSARVSNEKLFF
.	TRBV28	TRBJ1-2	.	TGTGCCAGCCTCTCGACGGTATATGGCTACACCTTC	CASLSTVYGYTF
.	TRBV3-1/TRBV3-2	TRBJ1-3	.	TGTGCCAGCAGCCAACCGGGCACAGGGCCTGGAAACACCATATATTTT	CASSQPGTGPGNTIYF